The clone carrying this T cell receptor beta chain was seen repeatedly, ten times or more. Its antigen remains unidentified. Germline CDR1 reads LNHDA; CDR2 reads SQIVND (reference sequence). The V gene lost 6 bases and the J gene lost 2 bases, with 10 bases spanning the gap. This CDR3 is built from 13 residues. TCR cDNA molecules each carried a unique molecular identifier. TCRdb reprocessed the 5' RACE reads with MiXCR, giving one entry per CDR3 protein. The sample includes 80,000 to 95,000 distinct CDR3 sequences, around 10% of them seen just once. This record comes from a study of spatial heterogeneity in lung cancer. Study-wide background: Alpha-chain sequences were consistently detected less often than beta-chain sequences. Whole-study results and caveats: Whereas they appeared in blood less at follow-up, ubiquitous expanded tumor TCRs appeared there more at resection.

The sample's time point: sample taken at primary tumor resection. Unsorted whole RNA from tumor, nontumor lung or frozen PBMC underwent sequencing. The donors were some 70 patients with non-small cell lung cancer that was early-stage and untreated. The chain has TRBV19 and TRBJ1-2, with TRBD1 as a possible D gene (5 bases). The material sequenced was PBMCs, taken at surgery. The TCR originated in a male donor with early-stage non-small cell lung cancer. CDR3 region: CASRTRGNYGYTF. The CDR3 nucleotides read TGTGCCAGTAGAACTCGGGGCAACTATGGCTACACCTTC.